A selection of T cell receptor beta chains follows, all from one sample in a study of beta chain features in type 1 diabetes. Sequencing used immunoSEQ multiplex PCR; TCRdb keeps in-frame clones, though not all of them. The table has roughly 340,000 clones, over 9.5% seen once. The sequenced sample was naive CD4+ T cells from blood. The receptors were sampled from a woman between 18 and 29 years old with type 1 diabetes. The CDR3 runs from the conserved cysteine through the conserved F or W. D genes are given only for firm matches.

v_gene	j_gene	d_gene	CDR3aa
TRBV4-2	TRBJ1-1	-	CASSQDMGGIAAFF
TRBV7-2	TRBJ2-7	-	CASSLTDLGNGYEQYF
TRBV7-2	TRBJ2-2	-	CASSSRQANTGELFF
TRBV6-1	-	-	CASSEGSRVREQYF
TRBV7-9	TRBJ2-7	TRBD1	CASSPGQGIDEQYF
TRBV27	TRBJ1-5	TRBD1	CASSPASTGVGPQHF
TRBV4-3	TRBJ2-5	-	CASSQVVAGQETQYF
TRBV4-3	TRBJ2-1	-	CASSQDVQPIYNEQFF
TRBV7-2	TRBJ2-3	-	CASSFGGTDTQYF
TRBV5-4	TRBJ2-2	-	CASSLDSNTGELFF